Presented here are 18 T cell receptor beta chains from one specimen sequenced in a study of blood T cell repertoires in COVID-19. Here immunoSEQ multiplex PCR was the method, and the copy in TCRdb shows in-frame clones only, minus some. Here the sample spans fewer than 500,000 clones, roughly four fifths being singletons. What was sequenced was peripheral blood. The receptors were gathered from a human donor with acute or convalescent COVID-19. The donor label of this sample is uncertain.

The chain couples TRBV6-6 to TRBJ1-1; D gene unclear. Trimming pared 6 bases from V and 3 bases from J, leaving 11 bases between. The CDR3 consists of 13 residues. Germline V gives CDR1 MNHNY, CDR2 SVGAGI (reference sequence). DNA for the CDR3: TGTGCCAGCAGGGATAGACGGGACACTGAAGCTTTCTTT. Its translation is CASRDRRDTEAFF.

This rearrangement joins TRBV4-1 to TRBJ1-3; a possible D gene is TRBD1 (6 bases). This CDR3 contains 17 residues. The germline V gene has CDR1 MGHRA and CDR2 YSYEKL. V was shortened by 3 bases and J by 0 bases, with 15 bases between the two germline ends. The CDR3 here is CASSHLPTGHSGNTIYF. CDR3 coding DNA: TGCGCCAGCAGCCATCTGCCGACAGGCCACTCTGGAAACACCATATATTTT.

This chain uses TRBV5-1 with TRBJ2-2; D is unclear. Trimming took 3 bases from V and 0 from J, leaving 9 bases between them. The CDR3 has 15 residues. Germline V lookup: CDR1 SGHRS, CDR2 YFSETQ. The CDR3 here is CASSSRFANTGELFF. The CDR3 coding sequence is TGCGCCAGCAGCTCCCGTTTCGCGAACACCGGGGAGCTGTTTTTT.

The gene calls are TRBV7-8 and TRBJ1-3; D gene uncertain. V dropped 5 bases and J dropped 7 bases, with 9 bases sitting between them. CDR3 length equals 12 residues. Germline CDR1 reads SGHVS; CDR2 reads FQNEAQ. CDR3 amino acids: CASSLDRNTIYF. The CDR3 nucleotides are TGTGCCAGCAGCCTCGATCGGAACACCATATATTTT.

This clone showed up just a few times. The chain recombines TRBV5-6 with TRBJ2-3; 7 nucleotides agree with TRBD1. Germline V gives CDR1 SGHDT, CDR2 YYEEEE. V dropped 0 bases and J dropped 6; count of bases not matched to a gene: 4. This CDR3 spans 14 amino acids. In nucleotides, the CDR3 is TGTGCCAGCAGCTTGGCCAGGGGGACGGATACGCAGTATTTT. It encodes CASSLARGTDTQYF.

The CDR3 region has the DNA TGTGCCAGCAAACCAGGGGGCGATTCACCCCTCCACTTT. Translated, it gives CASKPGGDSPLHF. The chain recombines TRBV2 with TRBJ1-6; 8 bases are a match to TRBD1. This CDR3 has 13 residues. Germline-derived CDR1 and CDR2 are SNHLY and FYNNEI. After removal of 7 bases from V and 8 bases from J, the junction contained 4 bases not matched to a gene.

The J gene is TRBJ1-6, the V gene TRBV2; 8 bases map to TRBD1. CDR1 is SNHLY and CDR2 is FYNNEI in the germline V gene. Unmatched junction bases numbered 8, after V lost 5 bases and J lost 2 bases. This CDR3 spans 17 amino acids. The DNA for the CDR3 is TGTGCCAGCAGTTCCTGGACAGGGACGGCCTATAATTCACCCCTCCACTTT. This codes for CASSSWTGTAYNSPLHF.

The CDR3 here is CASSRSSPNSPLHF. CDR3 DNA sequence: TGTGCCAGCAGCCGGAGCAGCCCAAATTCACCCCTCCACTTT. The rearrangement links TRBV6-5 to TRBJ1-6, with D hard to call. Per germline, CDR1 MNHEY and CDR2 SVGAGI. This CDR3 is built from 14 residues. V lost 6 bases and J lost 7, with 13 bases in between.

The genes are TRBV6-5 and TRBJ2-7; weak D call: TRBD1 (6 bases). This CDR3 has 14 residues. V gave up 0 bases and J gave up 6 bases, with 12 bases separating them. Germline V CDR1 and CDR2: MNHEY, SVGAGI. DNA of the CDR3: TGTGCCAGCAGTTACTCCAACAGGGTCGGCGAGCAGTACTTC. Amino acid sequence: CASSYSNRVGEQYF.

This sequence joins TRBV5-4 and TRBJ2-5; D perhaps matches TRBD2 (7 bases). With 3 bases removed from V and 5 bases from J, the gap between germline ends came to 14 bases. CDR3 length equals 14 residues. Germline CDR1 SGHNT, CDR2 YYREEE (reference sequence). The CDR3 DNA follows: TGTGCCAGCAGCTCTCCGGGGGGCGGGGAGACCCAGTACTTC. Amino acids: CASSSPGGGETQYF.

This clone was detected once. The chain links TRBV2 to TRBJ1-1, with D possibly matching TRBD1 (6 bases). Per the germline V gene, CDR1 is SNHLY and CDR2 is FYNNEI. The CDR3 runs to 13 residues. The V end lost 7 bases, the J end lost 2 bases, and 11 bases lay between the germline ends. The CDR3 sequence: CASKGQANTEAFF. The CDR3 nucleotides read TGTGCCAGCAAGGGACAAGCCAACACTGAAGCTTTCTTT.

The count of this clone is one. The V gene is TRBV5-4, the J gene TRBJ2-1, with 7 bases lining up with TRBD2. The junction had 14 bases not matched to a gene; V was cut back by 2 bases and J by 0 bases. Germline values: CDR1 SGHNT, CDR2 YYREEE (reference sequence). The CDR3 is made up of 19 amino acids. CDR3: CASSLVAGVSSNSYNEQFF. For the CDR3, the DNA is TGTGCCAGCAGCTTAGTGGCGGGAGTATCCTCCAACTCCTACAATGAGCAGTTCTTC.

The CDR3 DNA reads as TGTGCCAGCCCCCTAGGCTTACCATCAAGTGAAAAACTGTTTTTT. Protein sequence: CASPLGLPSSEKLFF. The chain carries TRBV21-1 and TRBJ1-4. TRBV21-1 counts as a pseudogene. The length of the CDR3 is 15 residues.

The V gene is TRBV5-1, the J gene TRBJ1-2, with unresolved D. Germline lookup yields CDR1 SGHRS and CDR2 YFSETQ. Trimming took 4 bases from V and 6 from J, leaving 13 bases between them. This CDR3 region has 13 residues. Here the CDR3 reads CASSPFTVDGYTF. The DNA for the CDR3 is TGCGCCAGCAGCCCCTTTACAGTAGATGGCTACACCTTC.

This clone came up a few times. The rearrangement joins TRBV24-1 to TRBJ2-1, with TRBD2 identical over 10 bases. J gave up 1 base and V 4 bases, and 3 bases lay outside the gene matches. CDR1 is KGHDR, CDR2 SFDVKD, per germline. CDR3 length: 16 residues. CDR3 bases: TGTGCCACCAGTGACCAAGCGGGGGGGTCCTACAATGAGCAGTTCTTC. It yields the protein CATSDQAGGSYNEQFF.

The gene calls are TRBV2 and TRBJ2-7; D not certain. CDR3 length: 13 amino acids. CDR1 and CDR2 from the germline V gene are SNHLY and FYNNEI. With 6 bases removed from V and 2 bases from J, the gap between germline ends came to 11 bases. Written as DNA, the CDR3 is TGTGCCAGCAGCGCACACGACACCTACGAGCAGTACTTC. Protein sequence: CASSAHDTYEQYF.

The DNA for the CDR3 is TGTGCCAGCTCACCAAACGGGGGGGTTTCCTACGAGCAGTACTTC. It yields the protein CASSPNGGVSYEQYF. The V and J genes are TRBV18 and TRBJ2-7, with 8 nucleotides matching TRBD2. The junction had 4 bases not matched to a gene; V was cut back by 2 bases and J by 1 base. From germline, CDR1 is KGHSH and CDR2 LQKENI. CDR3 length equals 15 residues. The full variable domain, in which reference TRBV18 and TRBJ2-7 provide the parts outside the CDR3, is NAGVMQNPRHLVRRRGQEARLRCSPMKGHSHVYWYRQLPEEGLKFMVYLQKENIIDESGMPKERFSAEFPKEGPSILRIQQVVRGDSAAYFCASSPNGGVSYEQYFGPGTRLTVT.

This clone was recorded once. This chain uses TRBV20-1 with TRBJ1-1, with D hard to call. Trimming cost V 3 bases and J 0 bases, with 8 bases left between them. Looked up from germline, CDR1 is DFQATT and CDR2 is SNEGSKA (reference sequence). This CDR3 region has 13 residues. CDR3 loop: CSASTDMNTEAFF. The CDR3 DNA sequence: TGCAGTGCTAGTACAGACATGAACACTGAAGCTTTCTTT.